The 20 T cell receptor beta chains listed next were all sequenced from one sample in a study of shared clonotypes between healthy human individuals. The repertoire was sequenced with immunoSEQ multiplex PCR; TCRdb's copy has only in-frame clones and lacks some. The sample includes approximately 640,000 clones, around 90% of them seen just once. Sequences were obtained from memory CD8+ T cells from PBMCs. Subset in this sample: CD45RO+ cells pooled with CCR7-negative TemRA cells. The receptors shown here come from a man between 18 and 29 years old in good health. Some clones in this sample may be carry-over from other donors' samples.

The chain couples TRBV7-9 to TRBJ1-1; D possibly corresponds to TRBD1 (6 bases). From germline, CDR1 is SEHNR and CDR2 FQNEAQ (reference sequence). This CDR3 region has 16 residues. V was clipped by 3 bases and J by 4 bases, with 18 bases between them. The CDR3 here is CASSLIGGSLGTEAFF. For the CDR3, the DNA is TGTGCCAGCAGCTTGATAGGGGGGTCCCTAGGCACTGAAGCTTTCTTT.

The J gene is TRBJ2-7, the V gene TRBV7-2; D is ambiguous. This CDR3 is 13 amino acids long. The V end was cut by 2 bases, the J end by 1 base, with 6 bases between. CDR1 and CDR2 from the germline V gene are SGHTA and FQGNSA. For the CDR3, the DNA is TGTGCCAGCAGCTTATTAAGGTCCTACGAGCAGTACTTC. Translating gives CASSLLRSYEQYF.

This rearrangement joins TRBV7-2 to TRBJ1-2; unclear D gene. The CDR3 loop spans 17 amino acids. Trimming took off 2 bases at V and 0 bases at J, with 16 bases between the two ends. Germline V gene data show CDR1 as SGHTA and CDR2 as FQGNSA. The CDR3 here is CASSLSPSADANYGYTF. CDR3 DNA sequence: TGTGCCAGCAGCTTATCCCCTTCAGCGGACGCTAACTATGGCTACACCTTC.

The V and J genes are TRBV28 and TRBJ1-1, with D perhaps TRBD1 (5 bases). Trimming cost V 3 bases and J 0 bases, with 8 bases left between them. The CDR3 covers 14 residues. Germline V gives CDR1 MDHEN, CDR2 SYDVKM. The CDR3: CASSFFRVNTEAFF. As DNA, the CDR3 is TGTGCCAGCAGTTTCTTCAGGGTGAACACTGAAGCTTTCTTT.

This clone was seen once. The chain uses TRBV6-5 and TRBJ1-2, with no clear D. The CDR3 spans 14 residues. The germline gives CDR1 MNHEY, CDR2 SVGAGI. Trimming removed 2 bases from V and 0 bases from J, with 7 bases in between. CDR3 in DNA: TGTGCCAGCAGTTACGGCCGGTCTAACTATGGCTACACCTTC. Translation: CASSYGRSNYGYTF.

The genes are TRBV4-3 and TRBJ1-2; the match to TRBD1 covers 12 bases. In germline, CDR1 is LGHNA, CDR2 YSLEER. The CDR3 is made up of 19 amino acids. V lost 2 bases, J lost 4 bases, and 14 bases stayed unmatched. CDR3 DNA: TGCGCCAGCAGCCAAACTATTCTTGGGACAGGGGGCGAGTCCTATGGCTACACCTTC. Translated, it gives CASSQTILGTGGESYGYTF.

The genes are TRBV11-3 and TRBJ1-1; D is possibly TRBD1 (6 bases). V dropped 2 bases and J dropped 10 bases, with 14 bases sitting between them. In germline, CDR1 is SGHNT, CDR2 YENEEA. This CDR3 has 13 amino acids. The CDR3 protein is CASSLTGMAVAFF. CDR3 nucleotide sequence: TGTGCCAGCAGCTTAACAGGGATGGCCGTAGCTTTCTTT.

In the case of this clone: A single base is all that separates this from a far larger clone, so a read error is likely. The rearrangement joins TRBV9 to TRBJ1-4; 7 nucleotides align to TRBD1. CDR3 length: 14 residues. After removal of 4 bases from V and 8 bases from J, the junction contained 8 bases not matched to a gene. Germline V lookup: CDR1 SGDLS, CDR2 YYNGEE. The CDR3 spells CASSPRGQWEKLFF. DNA of the CDR3: TGTGCCAGCAGCCCCCGGGGACAGTGGGAAAAACTGTTTTTT. Using reference TRBV9 and TRBJ1-4 for the parts outside the CDR3, the full variable domain is DSGVTQTPKHLITATGQRVTLRCSPRSGDLSVYWYQQSLDQGLQFLIQYYNGEERAKGNILERFSAQQFPDLHSELNLSSLELGDSALYFCASSPRGQWEKLFFGSGTQLSVL.

V usage is TRBV9 and J usage is TRBJ1-6, with a possible D match to TRBD1 (6 bases). Germline V gene lookup returns CDR1 SGDLS and CDR2 YYNGEE. With 0 bases removed from V and 10 bases from J, the gap between germline ends came to 8 bases. CDR3 size: 13 residues. CDR3 protein: CASSVGTDSPLHF. For the CDR3, the DNA is TGTGCCAGCAGCGTAGGGACAGACTCACCCCTCCACTTT.

The chain recombines TRBV28 with TRBJ2-7, with 9 nucleotides matching TRBD1. Unmatched junction bases numbered 8, after V lost 5 bases and J lost 3 bases. CDR1 and CDR2 from the germline V gene are MDHEN and SYDVKM. The CDR3 totals 15 residues. CDR3 in DNA: TGTGCCAGCAGTCCCACGGGACAGGGAAGCTACGAGCAGTACTTC. This gives the protein CASSPTGQGSYEQYF.

The sample holds a few counts of this clone. The genes are TRBV25-1 and TRBJ2-1, with 8 nucleotides matching TRBD2. CDR1 and CDR2 from the germline V gene are MGHDK and SYGVNS. V lost 1 base and J lost 14; bases outside the gene matches: 4. This CDR3 is built from 12 residues. CDR3 protein: CASSEWVGREFF. CDR3 bases: TGTGCCAGCAGTGAATGGGTCGGGAGGGAGTTCTTC.

V and J are TRBV10-3 and TRBJ1-5; 8 bases match TRBD1. The trim removed 3 bases at V and 4 bases at J, leaving 8 bases unmatched. CDR1 and CDR2 from the germline V gene are ENHRY and SYGVKD. CDR3 length equals 16 residues. For the CDR3, the DNA is TGTGCCATCAGTGACCTGGGGCAGGGGGCAAATCAGCCCCAGCATTTT. Translated: CAISDLGQGANQPQHF.

The V and J genes are TRBV5-1 and TRBJ2-7, with TRBD1 matching 9 bases. Germline-derived CDR1 and CDR2 are SGHRS and YFSETQ. V dropped 4 bases and J dropped 3; count of bases not matched to a gene: 11. The CDR3 covers 16 residues. CDR3 nucleotide sequence: TGCGCCAGCAGCGGGGGACAGGGCCTCAGAATCTACGAGCAGTACTTC. Encoded protein: CASSGGQGLRIYEQYF. Using reference TRBV5-1 and TRBJ2-7 for the parts outside the CDR3, the full variable domain is KAGVTQTPRYLIKTRGQQVTLSCSPISGHRSVSWYQQTPGQGLQFLFEYFSETQRNKGNFPGRFSGRQFSNSRSEMNVSTLELGDSALYLCASSGGQGLRIYEQYFGPGTRLTVT.

A note on this clone: The sample carries other DNA sequences with the same CDR3. This chain uses TRBV27 with TRBJ1-1; tentatively, D is TRBD1 (5 bases). CDR3 size: 13 residues. The V end was cut by 4 bases, the J end by 1 base, with 7 bases between. The V gene's germline CDR1 is MNHEY and CDR2 SMNVEV (reference sequence). The CDR3 coding sequence is TGTGCCAGCAGTTCCACAGGGAACACTGAAGCTTTCTTT. This encodes CASSSTGNTEAFF.

CDR3 protein: CASSPRQGGSGNTIYF. The CDR3 DNA reads as TGTGCCAGCAGCCCTAGACAGGGAGGAAGTGGAAACACCATATATTTT. J is TRBJ1-3 and V is TRBV27, with 7 bases that match TRBD1. Germline V gene lookup returns CDR1 MNHEY and CDR2 SMNVEV (reference sequence). J was trimmed by 3 bases and V by 6 bases; bases with no gene match: 11. The CDR3 totals 16 residues.

V is TRBV4-3 and J is TRBJ2-1; no firm D call. The V end lost 0 bases, the J end lost 0 bases, and 9 bases lay between the germline ends. Per the germline V gene, CDR1 is LGHNA and CDR2 is YSLEER. The CDR3 has 16 residues. DNA for the CDR3: TGCGCCAGCAGCCAAGATCTGAGGCACTCCTACAATGAGCAGTTCTTC. This translates into CASSQDLRHSYNEQFF.

The chain links TRBV25-1 to TRBJ1-1; 9 bases align to TRBD1. V was pared by 1 base and J by 4 bases, with 4 bases of the junction left unmatched. The germline V gene encodes CDR1 MGHDK and CDR2 SYGVNS. The CDR3 has 15 amino acids. The CDR3 loop is CASSEWADRGTEAFF. Here the CDR3 DNA reads TGTGCCAGCAGTGAATGGGCGGACAGGGGCACTGAAGCTTTCTTT.

This clone was recorded a few times. The J gene is TRBJ2-5, the V gene TRBV11-2; 8 bases map to TRBD2. Germline CDR1 reads SGHAT; CDR2 reads FQNNGV. Trimming at V came to 0 bases and at J to 2 bases, leaving 14 bases not matched to a gene. There are 19 residues in the CDR3. The CDR3 DNA sequence: TGTGCCAGCAGCTTAGATAATCTCCGGGCTAGCGGGCTACAAGAGACCCAGTACTTC. Its translation is CASSLDNLRASGLQETQYF.

The CDR3 sequence: CASSILNGQGTTEAFF. As DNA, the CDR3 is TGTGCCAGTAGTATCTTAAACGGACAGGGGACCACTGAAGCTTTCTTT. The V and J genes are TRBV19 and TRBJ1-1, with 9 bases identical to TRBD1. The CDR3 covers 16 residues. The germline CDR1 and CDR2 sequences are LNHDA and SQIVND (reference sequence). V lost 3 bases, J lost 4 bases, and 9 bases stayed unmatched. The complete variable domain, with remaining parts taken from reference TRBV19 and TRBJ1-1, reads DGGITQSPKYLFRKEGQNVTLSCEQNLNHDAMYWYRQDPGQGLRLIYYSQIVNDFQKGDIAEGYSVSREKKESFPLTVTSAQKNPTAFYLCASSILNGQGTTEAFFGQGTRLTVV.

The chain links TRBV27 to TRBJ2-7; 9 nucleotides align to TRBD2. Per the germline V gene, CDR1 is MNHEY and CDR2 is SMNVEV (reference sequence). The V and J ends lost 2 bases and 5 bases, in that order; junction bases with no gene match: 7. This CDR3 contains 15 residues. The CDR3 coding sequence is TGTGCCAGCAGTTTACTCGGACTAGCGAGAGACGAGCAGTACTTC. Translation gives CASSLLGLARDEQYF.